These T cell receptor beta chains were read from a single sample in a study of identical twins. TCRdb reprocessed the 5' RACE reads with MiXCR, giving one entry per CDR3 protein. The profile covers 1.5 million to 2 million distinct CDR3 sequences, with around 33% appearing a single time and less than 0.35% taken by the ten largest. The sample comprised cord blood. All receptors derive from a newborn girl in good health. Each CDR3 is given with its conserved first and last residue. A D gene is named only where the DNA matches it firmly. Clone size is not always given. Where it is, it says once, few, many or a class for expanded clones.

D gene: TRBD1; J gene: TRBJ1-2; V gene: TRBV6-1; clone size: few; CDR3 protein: CASSEAPGQLTNGYTF; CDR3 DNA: TGTGCCAGCAGTGAAGCACCGGGACAGCTAACTAATGGCTACACCTTC
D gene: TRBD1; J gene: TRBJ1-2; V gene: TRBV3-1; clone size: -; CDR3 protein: CASSQNDRGSGYTF; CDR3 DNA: TGTGCCAGCAGCCAAAACGACAGGGGTAGTGGCTACACCTTC
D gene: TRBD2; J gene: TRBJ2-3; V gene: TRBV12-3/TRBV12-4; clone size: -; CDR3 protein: CASSFRLAGDDTQYF; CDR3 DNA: TGTGCCAGCAGTTTCCGGCTAGCGGGGGATGATACGCAGTATTTT
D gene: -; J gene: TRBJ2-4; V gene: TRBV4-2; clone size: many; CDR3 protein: CASSQDPLGAKNIQYF; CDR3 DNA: TGTGCCAGCAGCCAAGATCCACTGGGGGCCAAAAACATTCAGTACTTC
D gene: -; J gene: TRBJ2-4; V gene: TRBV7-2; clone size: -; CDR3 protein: CAGSPGLVPLAKNIQYF; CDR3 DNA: TGTGCCGGCAGCCCCGGACTCGTCCCCCTAGCCAAAAACATTCAGTACTTC
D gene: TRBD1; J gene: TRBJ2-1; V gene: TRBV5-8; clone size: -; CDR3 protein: CASSRTGVFTYNEQFF; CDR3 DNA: TGTGCCAGCAGCCGCACAGGGGTTTTCACCTACAATGAGCAGTTCTTC
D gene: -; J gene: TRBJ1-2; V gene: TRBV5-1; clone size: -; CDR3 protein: CASSSPDRPNYGYTF; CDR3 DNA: TGCGCCAGCAGCTCCCCTGACCGCCCCAACTATGGCTACACCTTC
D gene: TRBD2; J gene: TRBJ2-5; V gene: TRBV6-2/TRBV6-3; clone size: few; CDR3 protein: CASSYGTSTETQYF; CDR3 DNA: TGTGCCAGCAGTTACGGGACTAGCACGGAGACCCAGTACTTC
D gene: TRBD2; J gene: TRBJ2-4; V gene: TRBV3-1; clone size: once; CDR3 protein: CASSQAASGRAKNIQYF; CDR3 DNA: TGTGCCAGCAGCCAAGCGGCTAGCGGGAGAGCCAAAAACATTCAGTACTTC
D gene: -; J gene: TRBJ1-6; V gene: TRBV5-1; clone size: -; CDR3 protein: CASSLAPGESSPLHF; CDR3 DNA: TGCGCCAGCAGCTTGGCCCCGGGGGAGTCTTCACCCCTCCACTTT
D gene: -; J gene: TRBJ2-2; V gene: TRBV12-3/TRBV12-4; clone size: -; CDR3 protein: CASSPQGGGAGELFF; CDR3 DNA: TGTGCCAGCAGTCCCCAAGGAGGGGGTGCCGGGGAGCTGTTTTTT
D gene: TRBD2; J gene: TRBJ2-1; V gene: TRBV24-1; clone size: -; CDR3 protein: CATSAAGVTEQFF; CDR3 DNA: TGTGCCACCAGTGCAGCGGGAGTTACTGAGCAGTTCTTC
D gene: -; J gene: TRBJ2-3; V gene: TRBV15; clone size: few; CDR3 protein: CATSRVRVPNTDTQYF; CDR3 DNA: TGTGCCACCAGCAGAGTTCGCGTACCGAACACAGATACGCAGTATTTT
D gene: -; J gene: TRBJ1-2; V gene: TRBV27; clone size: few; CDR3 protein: CASAPVSSDGYTF; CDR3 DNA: TGTGCCAGCGCCCCGGTCTCATCAGATGGCTACACCTTC
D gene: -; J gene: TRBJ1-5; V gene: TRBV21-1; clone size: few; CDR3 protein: CASRCRGGFSNQPQHF; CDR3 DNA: TGTGCCAGCCGATGCCGGGGGGGTTTTAGCAATCAGCCCCAGCATTTT
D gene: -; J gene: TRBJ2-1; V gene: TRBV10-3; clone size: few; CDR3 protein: CASGGGGHNEQFF; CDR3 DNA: TGTGCCAGCGGAGGGGGCGGCCACAATGAGCAGTTCTTC
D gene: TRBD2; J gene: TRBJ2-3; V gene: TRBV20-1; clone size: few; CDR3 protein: CSVAGAPTDTQYF; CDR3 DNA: TGCAGTGTAGCGGGAGCCCCCACAGATACGCAGTATTTT
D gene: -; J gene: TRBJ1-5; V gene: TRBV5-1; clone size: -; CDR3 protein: CASRAGQYSNQPQHF; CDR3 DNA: TGCGCCAGCAGGGCGGGACAATATAGCAATCAGCCCCAGCATTTT
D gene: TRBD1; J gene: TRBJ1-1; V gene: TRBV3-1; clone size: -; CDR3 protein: CASSQRPGTGGMNTEAFF; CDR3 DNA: TGTGCCAGCAGCCAACGTCCCGGGACAGGGGGTATGAACACTGAAGCTTTCTTT
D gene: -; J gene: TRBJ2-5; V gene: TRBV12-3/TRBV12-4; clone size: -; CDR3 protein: CASSLSRIQETQYF; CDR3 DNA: TGTGCCAGCAGTTTGTCGAGGATCCAAGAGACCCAGTACTTC
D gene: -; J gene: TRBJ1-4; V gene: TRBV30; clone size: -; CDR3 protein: CAWKNIRANRTHKLFF; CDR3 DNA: TGTGCCTGGAAGAATATAAGAGCAAATCGCACCCACAAACTGTTTTTT
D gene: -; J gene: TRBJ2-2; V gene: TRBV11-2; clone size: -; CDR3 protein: CASSFSRAITGELFF; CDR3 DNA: TGTGCCAGCAGCTTTAGTAGGGCCATCACCGGGGAGCTGTTTTTT
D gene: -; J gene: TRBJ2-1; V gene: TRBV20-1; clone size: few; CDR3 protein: CSASPSLSEQFF; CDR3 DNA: TGCAGTGCTAGTCCCAGTCTCTCGGAGCAGTTCTTC
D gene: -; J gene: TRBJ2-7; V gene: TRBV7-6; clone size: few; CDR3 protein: CASSLGPDHSYEQYF; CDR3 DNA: TGTGCCAGCAGCTTAGGGCCAGACCACTCCTACGAGCAGTACTTC
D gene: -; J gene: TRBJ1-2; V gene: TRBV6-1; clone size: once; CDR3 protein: CASSKSIVNYGYTF; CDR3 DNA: TGTGCCAGCAGTAAATCGATAGTGAACTATGGCTACACCTTC
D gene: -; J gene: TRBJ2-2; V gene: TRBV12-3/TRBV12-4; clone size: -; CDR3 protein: CASSLPGRGGELFF; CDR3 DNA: TGTGCCAGCAGTTTACCGGGGCGCGGCGGGGAGCTGTTTTTT
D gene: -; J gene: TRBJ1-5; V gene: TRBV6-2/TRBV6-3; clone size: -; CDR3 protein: CASGVALYSNQPQHF; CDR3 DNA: TGTGCCAGCGGAGTGGCACTCTATAGCAATCAGCCCCAGCATTTT
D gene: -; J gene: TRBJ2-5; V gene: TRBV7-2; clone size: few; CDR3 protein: CASSSRPTVLQETQYF; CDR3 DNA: TGTGCCAGCAGCTCCCGCCCGACCGTCCTCCAAGAGACCCAGTACTTC
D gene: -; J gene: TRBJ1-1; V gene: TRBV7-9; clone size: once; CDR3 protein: CASSFEERVSEAFF; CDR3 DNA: TGTGCCAGCAGCTTCGAGGAGCGGGTCTCCGAAGCTTTCTTT
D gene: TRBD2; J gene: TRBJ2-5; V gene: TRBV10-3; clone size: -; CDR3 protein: CAISESGGSGNEQYF; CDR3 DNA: TGTGCCATCAGTGAGTCGGGCGGGAGTGGGAATGAGCAGTACTTC
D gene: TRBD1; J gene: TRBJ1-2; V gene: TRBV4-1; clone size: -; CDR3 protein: CTSSQGLTYRGRSYGYTF; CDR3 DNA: TGCACCAGCAGCCAAGGACTGACATACAGGGGTAGGAGCTATGGCTACACCTTC
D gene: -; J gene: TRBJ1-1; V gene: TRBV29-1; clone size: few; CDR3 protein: CSVDRVTEAFF; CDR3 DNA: TGCAGCGTTGACAGGGTCACTGAAGCTTTCTTT
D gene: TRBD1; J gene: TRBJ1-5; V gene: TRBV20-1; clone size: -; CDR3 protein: CSASRGQVVNQPQHF; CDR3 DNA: TGCAGTGCTAGTCGGGGACAGGTAGTCAATCAGCCCCAGCATTTT
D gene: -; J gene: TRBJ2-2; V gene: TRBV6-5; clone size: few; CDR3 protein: CASSYRVNTGELFF; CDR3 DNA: TGTGCCAGCAGTTACAGGGTAAACACCGGGGAGCTGTTTTTT
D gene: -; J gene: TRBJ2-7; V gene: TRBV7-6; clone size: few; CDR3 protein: CASSLFSTGRYNEQYF; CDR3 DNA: TGTGCCAGCAGCTTATTTTCTACAGGGCGTTACAATGAGCAGTACTTC
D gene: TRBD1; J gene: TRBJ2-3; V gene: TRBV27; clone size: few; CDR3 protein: CASNSGAGGHTQYF; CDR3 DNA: TGTGCCAGCAACTCGGGGGCAGGGGGCCATACGCAGTATTTT
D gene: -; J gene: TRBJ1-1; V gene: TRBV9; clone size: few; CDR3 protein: CASSVGSLTGRYTEAFF; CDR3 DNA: TGTGCCAGCAGCGTGGGGTCCCTTACAGGGAGGTACACTGAAGCTTTCTTT
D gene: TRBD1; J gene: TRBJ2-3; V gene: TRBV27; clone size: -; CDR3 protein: CASSTHRGQVTDTQYF; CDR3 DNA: TGTGCCAGCAGTACCCACAGGGGGCAGGTCACAGATACGCAGTATTTT
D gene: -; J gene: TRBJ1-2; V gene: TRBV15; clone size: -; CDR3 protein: CATSFGTPEGGYTF; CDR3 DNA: TGTGCCACCAGCTTCGGGACTCCTGAGGGTGGCTACACCTTC
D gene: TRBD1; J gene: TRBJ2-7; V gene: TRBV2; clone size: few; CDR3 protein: CASSAGTGGVYEQYF; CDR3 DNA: TGTGCCAGCAGTGCAGGGACAGGGGGCGTATACGAGCAGTACTTC
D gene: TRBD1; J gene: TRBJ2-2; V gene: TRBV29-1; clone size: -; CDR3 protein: CSVKSGTGVSGELFF; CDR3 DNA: TGCAGCGTTAAGTCAGGGACAGGGGTATCCGGGGAGCTGTTTTTT
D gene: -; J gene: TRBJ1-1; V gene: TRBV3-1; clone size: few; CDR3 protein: CASSRSESEAFF; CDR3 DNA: TGTGCCAGCAGCCGTTCGGAATCTGAAGCTTTCTTT
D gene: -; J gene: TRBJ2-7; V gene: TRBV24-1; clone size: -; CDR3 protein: CATSDSGTGYEQYF; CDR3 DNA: TGTGCCACCAGTGATTCCGGCACGGGCTACGAGCAGTACTTC
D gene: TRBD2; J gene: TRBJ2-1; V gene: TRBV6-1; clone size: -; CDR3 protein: CASSVGGILAGRGNEQFF; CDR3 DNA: TGTGCCAGCAGTGTTGGAGGGATACTAGCGGGGAGGGGCAATGAGCAGTTCTTC
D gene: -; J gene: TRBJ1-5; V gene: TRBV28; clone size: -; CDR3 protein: CASRLSGANQPQHF; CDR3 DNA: TGTGCCAGCAGACTTTCAGGGGCCAATCAGCCCCAGCATTTT
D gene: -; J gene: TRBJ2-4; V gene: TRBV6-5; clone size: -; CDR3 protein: CASTGGTIQYF; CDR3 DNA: TGTGCCAGCACAGGGGGGACCATTCAGTACTTC
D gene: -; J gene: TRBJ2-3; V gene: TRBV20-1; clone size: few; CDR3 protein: CSASGRLITDTQYF; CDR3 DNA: TGCAGTGCTAGTGGTCGGCTGATCACAGATACGCAGTATTTT
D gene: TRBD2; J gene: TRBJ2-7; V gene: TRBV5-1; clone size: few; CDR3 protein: CASSLQAGEAYEQYF; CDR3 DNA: TGCGCCAGCAGCTTGCAAGCGGGAGAGGCCTACGAGCAGTACTTC
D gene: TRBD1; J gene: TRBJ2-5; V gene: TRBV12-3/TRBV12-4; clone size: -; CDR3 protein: CASSLIQGAETQYF; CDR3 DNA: TGTGCCAGCAGTTTGATACAGGGGGCAGAGACCCAGTACTTC
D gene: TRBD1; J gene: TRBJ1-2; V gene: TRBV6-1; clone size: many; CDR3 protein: CASRTQPTGDYGYTF; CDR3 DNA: TGTGCCAGCAGGACACAACCAACAGGGGACTATGGCTACACCTTC